This T cell receptor beta chain was sequenced in a study of cytomegalovirus exposure and HLA in healthy donors. Study-level information: Previous work identified 120 million or so unique TCR beta sequences from around 200 million T cells.

Note on this clone: The target antigen is unknown.

Notes on the study in general: A link between a missense DCLRE1C variant and TCR beta V- and J-gene trimming emerged from a later analysis. Within a later analysis, the majority of CMV-associated TCR beta chains appeared HLA-restricted.

These donors counted as nominally healthy when sampled, but unrecorded immune exposures were likely. Germline loops: CDR1 SGHTA, CDR2 FQGNSA. Trimming at V came to 4 bases and at J to 11 bases, leaving 8 bases not matched to a gene. This CDR3 is built from 14 residues. With 60 Vbeta and 13 Jbeta primers, the PCR was carried out. Sequenced by immunoSEQ multiplex PCR; TCRdb stores in-frame clones only, minus some. The table has under 200,000 clones, roughly 77% seen once. The sequenced material came from PBMCs. This TCR came from a male donor in good health and CMV-seropositive. The chain has TRBV7-2 and TRBJ1-4; 9 nucleotides agree with TRBD1. CDR3 DNA sequence: TGTGCCAGCAGCTCCGGGACAGGGTCGCCGAAACTGTTTTTT. Translated: CASSSGTGSPKLFF. Full variable domain (missing parts from reference TRBV7-2 and TRBJ1-4): GAGVSQSPSNKVTEKGKDVELRCDPISGHTALYWYRQSLGQGLEFLIYFQGNSAPDKSGLPSDRFSAERTGGSVSTLTIQRTQQEDSAVYLCASSSGTGSPKLFFGSGTQLSVL.